This record concerns one TCR beta chain sequence. The target antigen is unknown. The germline CDR1 and CDR2 sequences are SGDLS and YYNGEE. Trimming left V 0 bases short and J 4 bases short, with 7 bases between. This CDR3 is built from 13 residues. Profiling relied on immunoSEQ multiplex PCR, and the TCRdb table lists in-frame clones only, not all of them. The table lists 90,000 to 150,000 clones, 85% to 95% of them singletons, with around 3% in the top ten. This sample stems from a study of graft-versus-host responses after intestinal transplantation. Sequenced material: unstimulated CD8+ T cells sorted from spleen or lymph node cells, taken before intestinal transplant. The chain links TRBV9 to TRBJ1-1; maybe TRBD1 (6 bases). This receptor was identified in a human donor who received an intestinal transplant. In DNA, the CDR3 is TGTGCCAGCAGCGTAGGGGGGCCCACTGAAGCTTTCTTT. It specifies CASSVGGPTEAFF.